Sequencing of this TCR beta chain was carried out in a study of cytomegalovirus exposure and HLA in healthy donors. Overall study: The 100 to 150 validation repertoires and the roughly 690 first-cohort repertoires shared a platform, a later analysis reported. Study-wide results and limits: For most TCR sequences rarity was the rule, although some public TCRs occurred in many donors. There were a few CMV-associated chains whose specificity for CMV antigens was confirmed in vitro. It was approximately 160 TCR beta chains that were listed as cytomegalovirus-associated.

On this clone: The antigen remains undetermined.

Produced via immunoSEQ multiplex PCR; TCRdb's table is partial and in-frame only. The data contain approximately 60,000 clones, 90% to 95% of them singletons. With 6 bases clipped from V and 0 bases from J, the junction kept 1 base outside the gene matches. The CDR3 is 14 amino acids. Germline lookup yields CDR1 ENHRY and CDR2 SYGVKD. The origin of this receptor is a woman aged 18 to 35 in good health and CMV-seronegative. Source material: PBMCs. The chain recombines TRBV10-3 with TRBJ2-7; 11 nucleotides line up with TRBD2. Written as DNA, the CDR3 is TGTGCCATCAGCGGGACTAGCGGCTCCTACGAGCAGTACTTC. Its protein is CAISGTSGSYEQYF.